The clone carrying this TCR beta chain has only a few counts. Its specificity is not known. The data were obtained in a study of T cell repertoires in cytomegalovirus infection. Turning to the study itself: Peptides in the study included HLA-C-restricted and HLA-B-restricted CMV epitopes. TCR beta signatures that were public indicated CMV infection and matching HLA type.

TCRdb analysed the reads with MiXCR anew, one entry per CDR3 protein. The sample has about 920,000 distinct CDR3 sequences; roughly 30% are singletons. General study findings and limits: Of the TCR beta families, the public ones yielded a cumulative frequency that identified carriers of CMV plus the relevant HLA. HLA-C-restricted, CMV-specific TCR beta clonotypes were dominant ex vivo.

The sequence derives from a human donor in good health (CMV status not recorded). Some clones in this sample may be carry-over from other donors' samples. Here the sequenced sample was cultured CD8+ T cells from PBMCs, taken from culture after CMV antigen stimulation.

The CDR3 spells CASSSVLSNQPQHF. CDR3 bases: TGTGCCAGCAGCTCAGTTCTTAGCAATCAGCCCCAGCATTTT. The chain links TRBV12-3 or TRBV12-4 to TRBJ1-5; no clear D. CDR3 size: 14 residues. Trimming left V 6 bases short and J 0 bases short, with 9 bases between.